What follows are 32 T cell receptor beta chains derived from one specimen sequenced in a study of T cell responses to AZD1222 COVID-19 vaccine. The data were produced by immunoSEQ multiplex PCR, yet TCRdb's version contains in-frame clones alone and is incomplete. The sample lists over 150,000 clones, approximately 90% occurring once. Sequencing was performed on peripheral blood, taken on day 0 of MenACWY control vaccination. The receptors originated from an adult in good health.

The CDR3 region is CASSQELGESSYEQYF. CDR3 DNA sequence: TGCGCCAGCAGCCAAGAGCTCGGGGAGAGCTCCTACGAGCAGTACTTC. The chain employs TRBV4-3 and TRBJ2-7, with D tentatively TRBD2 (5 bases). V was pared by 0 bases and J by 0 bases, with 12 bases between. CDR3 length: 16 amino acids. CDR1 LGHNA and CDR2 YSLEER come from the germline V gene.

V usage is TRBV19 and J usage is TRBJ1-5; 9 positions agree with TRBD1. V was clipped by 7 bases and J by 1 base; unmatched bases: 14. From germline, CDR1 is LNHDA and CDR2 SQIVND (reference sequence). The CDR3 loop spans 18 amino acids. The CDR3 sequence is CASTPRGQGYPSNQPQHF. The CDR3 DNA reads as TGTGCCAGTACCCCGCGGGGACAGGGATACCCGAGCAATCAGCCCCAGCATTTT.

The genes are TRBV6-2 or TRBV6-3 and TRBJ2-7, with a weak D call TRBD2 (5 bases). Germline assignment: CDR1 MNHEY and CDR2 SVGEGT. This CDR3 is 17 amino acids long. V was shortened by 0 bases and J by 1 base, with 16 bases between the two germline ends. CDR3 sequence (DNA): TGTGCCAGCAGTTACTCGAATAGCAGGAGGCATTCCTACGAGCAGTACTTC. It translates to CASSYSNSRRHSYEQYF.

The chain recombines TRBV6-2 or TRBV6-3 with TRBJ1-2; TRBD1 is a possible D gene (5 bases). V was trimmed by 0 bases and J by 0 bases, leaving 11 bases between them. CDR3 length: 16 residues. From germline, CDR1 is MNHEY and CDR2 SVGEGT. This CDR3 reads CASSYSQGGSNYGYTF. CDR3 nucleotides: TGTGCCAGCAGTTACTCGCAGGGAGGCTCTAACTATGGCTACACCTTC.

The chain employs TRBV5-1 and TRBJ2-3; TRBD2 agrees at 9 bases. The CDR3 spans 18 residues. V lost 0 bases, J lost 2 bases, and 10 bases stayed unmatched. Germline V gene sequence: CDR1 SGHRS, CDR2 YFSETQ. The CDR3 sequence is CASSLARGLAWITDTQYF. The CDR3 DNA reads TGCGCCAGCAGCTTGGCCCGCGGACTAGCGTGGATCACAGATACGCAGTATTTT.

The chain carries TRBV3-1 (or the pseudogene TRBV3-2) and TRBJ1-4, with no clear D. Germline CDR1 LGHDT, CDR2 YNNKEL (reference sequence). The V gene lost 3 bases and the J gene lost 0 bases, with 5 bases spanning the gap. This CDR3 comprises 14 residues. CDR3 region: CASSQLATNEKLFF. The CDR3 DNA follows: TGTGCCAGCAGCCAGTTAGCAACTAATGAAAAACTGTTTTTT.

The chain carries TRBV7-2 and TRBJ2-3; no clear D gene. This CDR3 spans 14 amino acids. Germline assignment: CDR1 SGHTA and CDR2 FQGNSA. V lost 3 bases to trimming and J lost 3 bases, with 10 bases between them. The CDR3 DNA reads TGTGCCAGCAGCTTGTCCCTAGGGACAGATACGCAGTATTTT. Its translation: CASSLSLGTDTQYF.

This sequence joins TRBV6-5 and TRBJ2-1; 8 nucleotides line up with TRBD2. With 10 bases clipped from V and 5 bases from J, the junction kept 10 bases outside the gene matches. Germline V gene data show CDR1 as MNHEY and CDR2 as SVGAGI. This CDR3 has 14 residues. The CDR3, as DNA: TGTGCCACCGGCACTAGCGGAGGGGACAATGAGCAGTTCTTC. It yields the protein CATGTSGGDNEQFF.

This clone came up a few times. V is TRBV2 and J is TRBJ1-5; a possible D gene is TRBD1 (5 bases). This CDR3 is built from 17 residues. Germline V gene lookup returns CDR1 SNHLY and CDR2 FYNNEI. Trimming pared 0 bases from V and 0 bases from J, leaving 12 bases between. DNA of the CDR3: TGTGCCAGCAGTGAAGCTTTTGGCAGGGCTAGCAATCAGCCCCAGCATTTT. This codes for CASSEAFGRASNQPQHF.

This chain links TRBV10-1 with TRBJ2-3; the match to TRBD2 covers 9 bases. Looked up from germline, CDR1 is WNHNN and CDR2 is SYGVQD (reference sequence). V shed 4 bases and J 1 base; nucleotides not matched to a gene: 12. This CDR3 has 18 amino acids. CDR3 loop: CASSGGRGRARRTDTQYF. The CDR3 coding sequence is TGCGCCAGCAGTGGGGGTCGCGGGAGGGCCCGGCGCACAGATACGCAGTATTTT.

The V gene is TRBV18, the J gene TRBJ2-6; no definite D call. V lost 3 bases to trimming and J lost 0 bases, with 12 bases between them. Per the germline V gene, CDR1 is KGHSH and CDR2 is LQKENI. The CDR3 sequence is 17 residues long. The CDR3 sequence: CASSPTGRTSGANVLTF. CDR3 DNA sequence: TGTGCCAGCTCACCCACCGGACGGACCTCTGGGGCCAACGTCCTGACTTTC.

The gene calls are TRBV5-1 and TRBJ2-1; D possibly corresponds to TRBD2 (5 bases). This CDR3 is 17 amino acids long. V dropped 0 bases and J dropped 2 bases, with 15 bases sitting between them. From germline, CDR1 is SGHRS and CDR2 YFSETQ. This CDR3 reads CASSLGGAANPYNEQFF. DNA of the CDR3: TGCGCCAGCAGCTTGGGGGGAGCGGCCAACCCCTACAATGAGCAGTTCTTC.

V gene TRBV19 combines with J gene TRBJ2-3; 9 nucleotides agree with TRBD2. CDR1 and CDR2 from the germline V gene are LNHDA and SQIVND (reference sequence). The CDR3 has 14 residues. J was trimmed by 5 bases and V by 6 bases; bases with no gene match: 6. CDR3 nucleotides: TGTGCCAGTAGCCTAGGACTAGCGAGAGATACGCAGTATTTT. Protein sequence: CASSLGLARDTQYF.

The CDR3 nucleotides are TGTGCCAGCAGCCCCAGAATAGGCACTGAAGCTTTCTTT. Residues: CASSPRIGTEAFF. The chain joins TRBV7-3 to TRBJ1-1; D gene ambiguous. This CDR3 contains 13 residues. Germline V gives CDR1 SGHTA, CDR2 FQGTGA. Trimming removed 5 bases at V and 4 bases at J, with 11 bases between.

The J gene is TRBJ1-4, the V gene TRBV7-2; TRBD1 matches 11 bases. The ends lost 5 bases at V and 7 bases at J; junction bases unmatched: 9. This CDR3 spans 16 amino acids. CDR1 and CDR2 from the germline V gene are SGHTA and FQGNSA. The CDR3 loop reads CASSTRTGQGGEKLFF. The CDR3 DNA reads TGTGCCAGCAGCACCAGGACGGGACAGGGGGGTGAAAAACTGTTTTTT.

The chain recombines TRBV29-1 with TRBJ2-1, with D tentatively TRBD1 or TRBD2 (5 bases each). Germline V gene data show CDR1 as SQVTM and CDR2 as ANQGSEA. The CDR3 loop spans 13 amino acids. Trimming left V 3 bases short and J 10 bases short, with 16 bases between. The DNA of the CDR3 is TGCAGCGTTGACATGGGGGACGACGGGGAGCAGTTCTTC. Protein sequence: CSVDMGDDGEQFF.

V gene TRBV3-1 (or the pseudogene TRBV3-2) combines with J gene TRBJ2-7, with no clear D. This CDR3 spans 14 amino acids. Germline V gene sequence: CDR1 LGHDT, CDR2 YNNKEL (reference sequence). Between the trimmed V and J ends, which lost 3 bases and 2 bases, there was a span of 11 bases. The CDR3 nucleotides read TGTGCCAGCAGCCACGGGTCTGGGGCCTACGAGCAGTACTTC. Amino acid sequence: CASSHGSGAYEQYF.

The chain combines TRBV24-1 with TRBJ2-3, with 14 bases lining up with TRBD2. The V gene end was trimmed by 0 bases and the J gene end by 3 bases; junction bases not matched to a gene: 10. The germline gives CDR1 KGHDR, CDR2 SFDVKD. The CDR3 covers 20 residues. The DNA for the CDR3 is TGTGCCACCAGTGATTTGGGGACTAGCGGGAGAATTGGTATAACAGATACGCAGTATTTT. It translates to CATSDLGTSGRIGITDTQYF.

The CDR3 sequence is CSVRVMDYEQYF. The CDR3, as DNA: TGCAGCGTCAGGGTCATGGACTACGAGCAGTACTTC. The gene calls are TRBV29-1 and TRBJ2-7; a weak D match, TRBD1 (5 bases). CDR1 is SQVTM, CDR2 ANQGSEA, per germline. The V end was cut by 6 bases, the J end by 3 bases, with 12 bases between. This CDR3 is built from 12 residues.

V and J are TRBV11-2 and TRBJ2-7; D is uncertain. The CDR3 runs to 14 residues. Germline loops: CDR1 SGHAT, CDR2 FQNNGV. V was clipped by 0 bases and J by 0 bases, with 6 bases between them. The CDR3 DNA reads as TGTGCCAGCAGCTTAGAGGTGGGCTCCTACGAGCAGTACTTC. It translates to CASSLEVGSYEQYF.

This clone was seen a few times. The V gene is TRBV7-9, the J gene TRBJ2-2; 10 bases are a match to TRBD2. V was clipped by 3 bases and J by 5 bases; unmatched bases: 6. CDR3 length: 16 amino acids. The germline V gene encodes CDR1 SEHNR and CDR2 FQNEAQ (reference sequence). The CDR3 loop reads CASSFLAGVRTGELFF. CDR3 sequence (DNA): TGTGCCAGCAGCTTCCTAGCGGGAGTCAGGACCGGGGAGCTGTTTTTT.

This clone was seen only once. V gene TRBV6-5 combines with J gene TRBJ2-2, with 9 bases matching TRBD2. This CDR3 is built from 15 residues. Germline lookup yields CDR1 MNHEY and CDR2 SVGAGI. Trimming at V came to 6 bases and at J to 5 bases, leaving 7 bases not matched to a gene. In DNA, the CDR3 is TGTGCCAGCAGAAGTAGCGGGAGACGGACCGGGGAGCTGTTTTTT. This gives the protein CASRSSGRRTGELFF.

J is TRBJ1-2 and V is TRBV27, with D possibly matching TRBD1 (5 bases). The V end was cut by 3 bases, the J end by 4 bases, with 15 bases between. Germline V gene sequence: CDR1 MNHEY, CDR2 SMNVEV (reference sequence). This CDR3 is built from 15 residues. In DNA, the CDR3 is TGTGCCAGCAGTTTTTCGCGGGACCGACTCTATGGCTACACCTTC. This sequence encodes CASSFSRDRLYGYTF.

This clone was picked up a small number of times. This rearrangement joins TRBV7-9 to TRBJ1-1; the D is unclear. Looked up from germline, CDR1 is SEHNR and CDR2 is FQNEAQ (reference sequence). V was trimmed by 6 bases and J by 2 bases, leaving 13 bases between them. There are 14 residues in the CDR3. The CDR3 here is CASSSTHTNTEAFF. CDR3 DNA sequence: TGTGCCAGCAGTTCGACACACACCAACACTGAAGCTTTCTTT.

The chain carries TRBV5-1 and TRBJ2-6, with TRBD1 identical over 8 bases. V dropped 3 bases and J dropped 4; count of bases not matched to a gene: 9. The CDR3 consists of 17 residues. The germline V gene encodes CDR1 SGHRS and CDR2 YFSETQ. CDR3 in DNA: TGCGCCAGCAGCTCTCCGGGCAGGGGGCCAGGGGCCAACGTCCTGACTTTC. This codes for CASSSPGRGPGANVLTF.

This chain joins TRBV7-2 and TRBJ1-2; possibly TRBD1 for D (5 bases). The V and J ends lost 1 base and 14 bases respectively, with 11 bases between them. The CDR3 spans 11 residues. Germline V gives CDR1 SGHTA, CDR2 FQGNSA. In DNA, the CDR3 is TGTGCCAGCAGCTTAGTCGGGGGTTTGACCTTC. It specifies CASSLVGGLTF.

CDR3 sequence reads: CASSLEALRTDTQYF. DNA for the CDR3: TGCGCCAGCAGCTTGGAGGCCCTACGCACAGATACGCAGTATTTT. This sequence joins TRBV5-1 and TRBJ2-3, with D unclear. The germline gives CDR1 SGHRS, CDR2 YFSETQ. The ends were cut back, 0 bases at V and 1 base at J, with 9 bases in the middle. The CDR3 length is 15 residues.

V and J are TRBV28 and TRBJ1-3; no clear D gene. The V end lost 4 bases, the J end lost 3 bases, and 10 bases lay between the germline ends. Per the germline V gene, CDR1 is MDHEN and CDR2 is SYDVKM. This CDR3 comprises 14 residues. The CDR3 region is CASSSVDRGNTIYF. CDR3 sequence (DNA): TGTGCCAGCAGTTCGGTTGATCGTGGAAACACCATATATTTT.

Concerning this clone itself: This sample also contains other DNA sequences that code for the same CDR3. The chain has TRBV7-9 and TRBJ1-1; D is unclear. The CDR3 covers 13 residues. The V gene lost 0 bases and the J gene lost 0 bases, with 2 bases spanning the gap. Looked up from germline, CDR1 is SEHNR and CDR2 is FQNEAQ (reference sequence). In nucleotides, the CDR3 is TGTGCCAGCAGCTTAGCCCTGAACACTGAAGCTTTCTTT. It is translated as CASSLALNTEAFF. The complete variable domain, with remaining parts taken from reference TRBV7-9 and TRBJ1-1, reads DTGVSQNPRHKITKRGQNVTFRCDPISEHNRLYWYRQTLGQGPEFLTYFQNEAQLEKSRLLSDRFSAERPKGSFSTLEIQRTEQGDSAMYLCASSLALNTEAFFGQGTRLTVV.

This chain uses TRBV7-9 with TRBJ2-7; 9 positions match TRBD1. The CDR3 runs 13 residues. Germline lookup yields CDR1 SEHNR and CDR2 FQNEAQ (reference sequence). J was trimmed by 6 bases and V by 4 bases; bases with no gene match: 4. The CDR3 bases are TGTGCCAGCAGCTCGACAGGGGGGGCCGAGCAGTACTTC. This encodes CASSSTGGAEQYF.

This chain joins TRBV5-1 and TRBJ1-4; maybe TRBD1 (6 bases). Trimming pared 2 bases from V and 7 bases from J, leaving 15 bases between. The CDR3 runs to 15 residues. Germline V gene sequence: CDR1 SGHRS, CDR2 YFSETQ. The DNA of the CDR3 is TGCGCCAGCAGCTTATTTGGGGGGCCCACTGAAAAACTGTTTTTT. It yields the protein CASSLFGGPTEKLFF.

The gene calls are TRBV7-2 and TRBJ1-5; TRBD1 matches 8 bases. CDR3 length equals 15 residues. The germline V gene has CDR1 SGHTA and CDR2 FQGNSA. Trimming cost V 5 bases and J 2 bases; bases outside gene matches: 5. The DNA of the CDR3 is TGTGCCAGCAGCGTGGACAGGGCGGGCAATCAGCCCCAGCATTTT. As protein: CASSVDRAGNQPQHF.